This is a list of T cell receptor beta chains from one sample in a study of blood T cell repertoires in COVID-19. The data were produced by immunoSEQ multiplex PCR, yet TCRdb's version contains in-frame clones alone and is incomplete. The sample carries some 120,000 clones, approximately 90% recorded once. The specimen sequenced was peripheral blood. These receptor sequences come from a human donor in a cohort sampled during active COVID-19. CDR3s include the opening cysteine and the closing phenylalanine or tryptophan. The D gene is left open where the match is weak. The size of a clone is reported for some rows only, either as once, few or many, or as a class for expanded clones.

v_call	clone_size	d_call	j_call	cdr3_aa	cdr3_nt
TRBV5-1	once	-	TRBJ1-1	CASSLVPRNTEAFF	TGCGCCAGCAGCTTGGTCCCGAGGAACACTGAAGCTTTCTTT
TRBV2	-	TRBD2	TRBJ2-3	CARGRASGSTDTQYF	TGTGCCAGGGGGAGGGCTAGCGGGAGCACAGATACGCAGTATTTT
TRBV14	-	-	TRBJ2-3	CASSQGVSGGLITQYF	TGTGCCAGCAGCCAAGGCGTTTCGGGGGGCCTCATTACGCAGTATTTT
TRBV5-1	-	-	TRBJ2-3	CASRGKGPGDTQYF	TGCGCCAGCAGGGGCAAGGGCCCAGGGGATACGCAGTATTTT
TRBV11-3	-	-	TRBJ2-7	CASSPHGGRTYEQYF	TGTGCCAGCAGCCCCCATGGGGGCCGAACCTACGAGCAGTACTTC
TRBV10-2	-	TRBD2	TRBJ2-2	CASSPGAGTGELFF	TGCGCCAGCAGCCCGGGAGCGGGGACCGGGGAGCTGTTTTTT
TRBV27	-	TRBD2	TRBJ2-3	CASSLEASGGSGTQYF	TGTGCCAGCAGTTTAGAGGCTAGCGGGGGCTCGGGTACGCAGTATTTT
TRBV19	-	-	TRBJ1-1	CASKSGGQYTEAFF	TGTGCCAGTAAGAGCGGTGGGCAATACACTGAAGCTTTCTTT
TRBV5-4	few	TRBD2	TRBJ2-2	CASSRTSGRLDAGELFF	TGTGCCAGCAGCCGGACTAGCGGGAGATTGGACGCCGGGGAGCTGTTTTTT
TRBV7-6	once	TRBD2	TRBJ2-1	CASSSTFRLAGVHSNEQFF	TGTGCCAGCAGCTCGACTTTTAGGCTAGCGGGAGTACATAGCAATGAGCAGTTCTTC
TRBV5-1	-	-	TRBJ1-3	CASSRGMGSGNTIYF	TGCGCCAGCAGCCGCGGCATGGGCTCTGGAAACACCATATATTTT
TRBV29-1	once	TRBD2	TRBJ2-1	CSGKAGGRYNEQFF	TGCAGCGGGAAAGCGGGGGGCCGCTACAATGAGCAGTTCTTC
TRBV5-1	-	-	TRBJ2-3	CASSLDAGSTDTQYF	TGCGCCAGCAGCTTGGATGCGGGTAGCACAGATACGCAGTATTTT
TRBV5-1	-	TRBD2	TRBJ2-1	CASGPGLAVSSSYNEQFF	TGCGCCAGCGGCCCGGGACTAGCGGTCTCCAGCTCCTACAATGAGCAGTTCTTC
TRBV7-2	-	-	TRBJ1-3	CASSLGSGGSGNTIYF	TGTGCCAGCAGCTTAGGCTCGGGGGGCTCTGGAAACACCATATATTTT
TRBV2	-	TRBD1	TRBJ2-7	CASTMDRGGYEQYF	TGTGCCAGCACCATGGACAGGGGGGGCTACGAGCAGTACTTC
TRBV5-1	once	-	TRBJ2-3	CASSLDLRAGTDTQYF	TGCGCCAGCAGCTTAGACTTGCGGGCCGGGACAGATACGCAGTATTTT
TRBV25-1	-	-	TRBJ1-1	CASRQGTNTEAFF	TGTGCCAGCAGACAGGGTACGAACACTGAAGCTTTCTTT
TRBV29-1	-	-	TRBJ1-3	CSVELQGRNTIYF	TGCAGCGTTGAGCTACAGGGTAGGAACACCATATATTTT
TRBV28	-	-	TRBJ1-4	CASGEGIGNEKLFF	TGTGCCTCTGGAGAGGGCATTGGTAATGAAAAACTGTTTTTT
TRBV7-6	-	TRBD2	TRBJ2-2	CASSLLREGDTGELFF	TGTGCCAGCAGCTTGTTGAGGGAGGGTGACACCGGGGAGCTGTTTTTT
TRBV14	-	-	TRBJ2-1	CASSQVRSQHRLFF	TGTGCCAGCAGCCAAGTTCGGTCACAGCATAGGCTGTTCTTC
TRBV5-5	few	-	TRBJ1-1	CASSAPGHSNTEAFF	TGTGCCAGCAGCGCGCCGGGACACTCGAACACTGAAGCTTTCTTT
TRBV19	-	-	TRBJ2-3	CASSWQGTDTQYF	TGTGCCAGTAGTTGGCAGGGGACAGATACGCAGTATTTT
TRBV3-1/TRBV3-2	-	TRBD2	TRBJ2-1	CASSPRGVAGAYNEQFF	TGTGCCAGCAGCCCGAGAGGGGTAGCGGGAGCCTACAATGAGCAGTTCTTC
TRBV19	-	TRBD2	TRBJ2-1	CASSIIRGLAGGPGDEQFF	TGTGCCAGTAGTATAATCCGGGGACTAGCGGGAGGCCCCGGGGATGAGCAGTTCTTC
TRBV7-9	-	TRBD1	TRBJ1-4	CASSPGTGRNEKLFF	TGTGCCAGCAGCCCTGGGACAGGGCGGAATGAAAAACTGTTTTTT
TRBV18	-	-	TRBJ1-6	CASSPGGFDSPLHF	TGTGCCAGCTCACCAGGGGGGTTTGATTCACCCCTCCACTTT
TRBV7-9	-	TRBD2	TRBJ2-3	CASSTGLAAGDTQYF	TGTGCCAGCAGCACAGGACTAGCGGCGGGGGATACGCAGTATTTT
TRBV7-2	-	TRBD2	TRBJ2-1	CASSRGLAGVVGEQFF	TGTGCCAGCAGCCGCGGACTAGCGGGAGTTGTAGGTGAGCAGTTCTTC
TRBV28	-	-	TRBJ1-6	CAYAGGSGSPLHF	TGTGCTTACGCGGGAGGGAGCGGATCACCCCTCCACTTT
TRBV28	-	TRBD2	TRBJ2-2	CASSLASGGTGELFF	TGTGCCAGCAGTTTGGCTAGCGGGGGAACCGGGGAGCTGTTTTTT
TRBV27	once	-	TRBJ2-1	CASSLTGSSYNEQFF	TGTGCCAGCAGTTTGACGGGGAGCTCCTACAATGAGCAGTTCTTC
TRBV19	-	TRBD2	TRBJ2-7	CASSIWASGRSYEQYF	TGTGCCAGTAGTATTTGGGCTAGCGGGAGGTCCTACGAGCAGTACTTC
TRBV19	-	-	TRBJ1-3	CASTPGDSRSGNTIYF	TGTGCCAGTACCCCTGGTGATAGTCGATCAGGAAACACCATATATTTT